A selection of T cell receptor beta chains follows, all from one sample in a study of human T cells and chemical hapten exposure. TCRdb redid the calling of the RACE reads with MiXCR, one entry per CDR3 protein. The data show about 140,000 distinct CDR3 sequences, over 9.5% seen once. Here the sequenced sample was whole blood, taken in connection with sensitization to the hapten diphenylcyclopropenone (DPC). These TCRs come from a woman aged 50 to 60 with alopecia areata. Some clones in this sample may be carry-over from other donors' samples. CDR3s include the opening cysteine and the closing phenylalanine or tryptophan. D genes are given only for firm matches. Clone size is given for some rows only: seen once, a few or many times, or a class if the clone is expanded.

size,J,D,V,CDR3,DNA
many,TRBJ2-7,-,TRBV12-3/TRBV12-4,CASSFLGEQYF,TGTGCCAGCAGTTTTTTAGGGGAGCAGTACTTC
few,TRBJ2-7,TRBD1,TRBV20-1,CSARASGTGSYEQYF,TGCAGTGCTAGGGCCTCCGGGACAGGGTCCTACGAGCAGTACTTC
-,TRBJ2-1,-,TRBV5-5,CASSLVADGYEQFF,TGTGCCAGCAGCTTGGTTGCTGACGGGTATGAGCAGTTCTTC
-,TRBJ2-3,-,TRBV6-1,CASSELAASSTDTQYF,TGTGCCAGCAGTGAATTGGCAGCGTCTAGCACAGATACGCAGTATTTT
many,TRBJ1-6,TRBD1,TRBV7-9,CASSPGTGRNSPLHF,TGTGCCAGCAGCCCCGGGACAGGACGTAATTCACCCCTCCACTTT
many,TRBJ2-1,-,TRBV6-2/TRBV6-3,CASSYRRDREQFF,TGTGCCAGCAGTTATAGGAGGGACCGTGAGCAGTTCTTC
-,TRBJ2-7,-,TRBV11-2,CASSLTSFVGRYEQYF,TGTGCCAGCAGCTTAACCAGTTTCGTGGGGCGCTACGAGCAGTACTTC
few,TRBJ2-3,TRBD2,TRBV10-3,CAISERPREGDTQYF,TGTGCCATCAGTGAGCGGCCTCGGGAGGGAGATACGCAGTATTTT
many,TRBJ2-3,-,TRBV5-1,CASSWSGTGTDTQYF,TGCGCCAGCAGCTGGTCCGGGACGGGCACAGATACGCAGTATTTT
few,TRBJ2-5,TRBD1,TRBV11-3,CASSKTGGRETQYF,TGTGCCAGCAGCAAAACAGGGGGTCGGGAGACCCAGTACTTC
-,TRBJ2-3,-,TRBV5-1,CASSPPHGSTDTQYF,TGCGCCAGCAGCCCGCCCCACGGAAGCACAGATACGCAGTATTTT
few,TRBJ2-7,TRBD2,TRBV7-2,CASSLGLAGPLGEQYF,TGTGCCAGCAGCTTAGGGCTAGCGGGACCCCTAGGGGAGCAGTACTTC
many,TRBJ2-3,-,TRBV28,CASSSPTDTQYF,TGTGCCAGCAGTTCCCCGACAGATACGCAGTATTTT
few,TRBJ2-7,-,TRBV7-2,CASSLGQGPLYEQYF,TGTGCCAGCAGCTTAGGGCAGGGGCCCCTCTACGAGCAGTACTTC
few,TRBJ2-1,TRBD2,TRBV5-8,CASSSGTSGSRDEQFF,TGTGCCAGCAGCTCGGGGACTAGCGGGAGTCGGGATGAGCAGTTCTTC
-,TRBJ2-4,TRBD1,TRBV6-1,CATSKTAGTENIQYF,TGCGCCACCTCGAAGACCGCAGGGACAGAAAACATTCAGTACTTC
-,TRBJ2-7,-,TRBV20-1,CSAREGTEQYF,TGCAGTGCTAGAGAGGGGACAGAGCAGTACTTC
few,TRBJ2-1,-,TRBV7-9,CASSLNEALGQFF,TGTGCCAGCAGCTTAAACGAGGCTTTAGGGCAGTTCTTC
few,TRBJ2-1,TRBD1,TRBV18,CASSLNRGMEEQFF,TGTGCCAGCTCTCTAAACAGGGGAATGGAAGAGCAGTTCTTC
-,TRBJ2-1,-,TRBV5-4,CASSLGGPSYNEQFF,TGTGCCAGCAGCTTGGGGGGGCCCTCCTACAATGAGCAGTTCTTC
many,TRBJ2-2,-,TRBV3-1,CASSQEMSGELFF,TGTGCCAGCAGCCAAGAAATGAGCGGGGAGCTGTTTTTT
-,TRBJ2-5,-,TRBV25-1,CASSPQRPWGETQYF,TGTGCCAGCAGTCCCCAGCGCCCCTGGGGGGAGACCCAGTACTTC
-,TRBJ2-4,-,TRBV21-1,CASSGHAQYF,TGTGCCAGCAGCGGGCACGCTCAGTACTTC
few,TRBJ2-7,TRBD2,TRBV5-1,CASSLGHTSGTYEQYF,TGCGCCAGCAGCTTGGGGCACACTAGCGGGACCTACGAGCAGTACTTC
-,TRBJ2-3,-,TRBV7-2,CASSLVGPRPHIADTQYF,TGTGCCAGCAGCTTAGTCGGACCCCGACCCCACATAGCAGATACGCAGTATTTT
-,TRBJ2-1,TRBD2,TRBV27,CASSLSRGALTSGRAAYNEQFF,TGTGCCAGCAGTTTATCGAGGGGGGCCCTGACTAGCGGGAGGGCGGCCTACAATGAGCAGTTCTTC
few,TRBJ2-5,TRBD1,TRBV7-9,CASSQEGTGKETQYF,TGTGCCAGCAGCCAAGAGGGGACAGGGAAAGAGACCCAGTACTTC
few,TRBJ2-6,-,TRBV7-2,CASSPDAGANVLTF,TGTGCCAGCAGCCCGGACGCTGGGGCCAACGTCCTGACTTTC
many,TRBJ2-7,TRBD2,TRBV10-2,CASRGGPNEQYF,TGCGCCAGCCGCGGGGGGCCGAACGAGCAGTACTTC
few,TRBJ2-7,-,TRBV4-3,CASSQGRAGLPYEQYF,TGCGCCAGCAGCCAAGGTCGAGCGGGCCTGCCCTACGAGCAGTACTTC
few,TRBJ2-1,-,TRBV7-3,CASSPTLTFNEQFF,TGTGCCAGCAGCCCGACTCTAACCTTTAATGAGCAGTTCTTC
few,TRBJ2-7,-,TRBV6-2/TRBV6-3,CASSQVLLGRYEQYF,TGTGCCAGCAGCCAGGTACTACTAGGGAGGTACGAGCAGTACTTC
many,TRBJ2-2,-,TRBV5-1,CASSPDGVNTGELFF,TGCGCCAGCAGCCCTGACGGGGTGAACACCGGGGAGCTGTTTTTT
many,TRBJ1-5,TRBD1,TRBV2,CASSEDRGRQPQHF,TGTGCCAGCAGTGAAGACAGGGGGCGGCAGCCCCAGCATTTT
few,TRBJ2-7,TRBD2,TRBV27,CASRTSGRRVNEQYF,TGTGCCAGCAGGACTAGCGGGAGGAGGGTCAACGAGCAGTACTTC
-,TRBJ2-3,TRBD1,TRBV7-9,CASSTGGTSTDTQYF,TGTGCCAGCAGCACAGGGGGCACTAGCACAGATACGCAGTATTTT
-,TRBJ2-1,TRBD2,TRBV4-3,CASSQDRGSGTPGEQFF,TGCGCCAGCAGCCAAGATCGTGGTAGCGGGACCCCCGGTGAGCAGTTCTTC
many,TRBJ2-7,-,TRBV29-1,CSVEDGRVYEQYF,TGCAGCGTTGAAGACGGGAGAGTCTACGAGCAGTACTTC
many,TRBJ1-2,-,TRBV6-2/TRBV6-3,CASSYPTGKIYGYTF,TGTGCCAGCAGTTACCCGACAGGAAAAATCTATGGCTACACCTTC
-,TRBJ1-5,-,TRBV5-6,CASSLAYQSRDQPQHF,TGTGCCAGCAGCTTGGCCTATCAATCCAGGGATCAGCCCCAGCATTTT
-,TRBJ2-7,TRBD2,TRBV6-5,CASSYSGLARIEQYF,TGTGCCAGCAGTTACTCTGGACTAGCGAGGATCGAGCAGTACTTC
few,TRBJ2-1,TRBD2,TRBV12-3/TRBV12-4,CASTRYPMTSGGYNEQFF,TGTGCCAGCACTCGCTACCCGATGACTAGCGGGGGGTACAATGAGCAGTTCTTC
many,TRBJ2-3,-,TRBV4-3,CASSQGTDNAGDTQYF,TGCGCCAGCAGCCAAGGGACCGACAATGCTGGAGATACGCAGTATTTT
-,TRBJ2-1,TRBD2,TRBV27,CASSSGTSAREQFF,TGTGCCAGCAGCTCCGGGACTAGCGCCCGTGAGCAGTTCTTC
many,TRBJ2-3,-,TRBV29-1,CSGWQGDTQYF,TGCAGCGGGTGGCAAGGGGATACGCAGTATTTT